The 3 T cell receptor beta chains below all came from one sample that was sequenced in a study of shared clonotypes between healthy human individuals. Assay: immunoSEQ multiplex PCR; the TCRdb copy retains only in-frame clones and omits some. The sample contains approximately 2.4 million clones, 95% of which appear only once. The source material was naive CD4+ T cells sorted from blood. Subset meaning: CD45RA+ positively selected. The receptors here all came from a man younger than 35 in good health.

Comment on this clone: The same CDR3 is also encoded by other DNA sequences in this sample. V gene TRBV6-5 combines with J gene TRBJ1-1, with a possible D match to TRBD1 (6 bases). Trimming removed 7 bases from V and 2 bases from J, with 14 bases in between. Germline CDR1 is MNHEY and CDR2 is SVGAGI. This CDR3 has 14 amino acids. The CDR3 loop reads CASTPGGRNTEAFF. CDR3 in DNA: TGTGCCAGCACCCCTGGGGGCAGAAACACTGAAGCTTTCTTT.

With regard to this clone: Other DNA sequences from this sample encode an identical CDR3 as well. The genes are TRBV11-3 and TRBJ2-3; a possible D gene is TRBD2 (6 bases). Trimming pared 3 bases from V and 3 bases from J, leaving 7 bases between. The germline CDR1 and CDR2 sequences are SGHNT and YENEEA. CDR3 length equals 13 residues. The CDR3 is CASSLEGTDTQYF. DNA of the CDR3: TGTGCCAGCAGCTTGGAGGGGACAGATACGCAGTATTTT. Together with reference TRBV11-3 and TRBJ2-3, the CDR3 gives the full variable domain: EAGVVQSPRYKIIEKKQPVAFWCNPISGHNTLYWYLQNLGQGPELLIRYENEEAVDDSQLPKDRFSAERLKGVDSTLKIQPAELGDSAVYLCASSLEGTDTQYFGPGTRLTVL.

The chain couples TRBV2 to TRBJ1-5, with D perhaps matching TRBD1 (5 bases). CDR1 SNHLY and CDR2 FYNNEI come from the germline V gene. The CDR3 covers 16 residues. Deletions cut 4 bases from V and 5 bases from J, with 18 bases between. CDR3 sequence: CASSGGGAMYHQPQHF. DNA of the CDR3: TGTGCCAGCAGTGGGGGGGGAGCGATGTACCATCAGCCCCAGCATTTT.